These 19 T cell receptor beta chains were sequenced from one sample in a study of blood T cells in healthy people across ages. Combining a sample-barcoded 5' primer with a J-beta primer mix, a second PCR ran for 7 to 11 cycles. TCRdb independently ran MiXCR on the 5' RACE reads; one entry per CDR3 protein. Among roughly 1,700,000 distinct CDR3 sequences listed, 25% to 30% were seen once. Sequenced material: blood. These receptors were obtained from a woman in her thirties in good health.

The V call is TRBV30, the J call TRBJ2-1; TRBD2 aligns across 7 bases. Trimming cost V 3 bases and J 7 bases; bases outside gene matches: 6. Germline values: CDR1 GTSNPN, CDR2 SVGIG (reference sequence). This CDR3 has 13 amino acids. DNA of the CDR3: TGTGCCTGGAGGGGACTGGGGGGGAATGAGCAGTTCTTC. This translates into CAWRGLGGNEQFF.

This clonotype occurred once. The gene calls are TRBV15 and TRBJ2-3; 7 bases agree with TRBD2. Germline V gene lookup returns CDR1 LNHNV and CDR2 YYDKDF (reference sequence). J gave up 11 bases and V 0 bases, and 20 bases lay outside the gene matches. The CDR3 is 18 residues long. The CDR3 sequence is CATSRDRGSGGLTGQQYF. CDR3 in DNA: TGTGCCACCAGCAGAGATCGAGGCTCGGGAGGTCTTACGGGGCAGCAGTATTTT.

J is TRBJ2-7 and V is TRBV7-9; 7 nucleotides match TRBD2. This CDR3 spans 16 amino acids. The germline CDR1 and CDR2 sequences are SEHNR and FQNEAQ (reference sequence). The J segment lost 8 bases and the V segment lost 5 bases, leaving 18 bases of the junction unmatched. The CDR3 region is CASSPPAVFSGGKQYF. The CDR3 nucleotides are TGTGCCAGCAGCCCCCCGGCGGTTTTCTCCGGGGGGAAGCAGTACTTC.

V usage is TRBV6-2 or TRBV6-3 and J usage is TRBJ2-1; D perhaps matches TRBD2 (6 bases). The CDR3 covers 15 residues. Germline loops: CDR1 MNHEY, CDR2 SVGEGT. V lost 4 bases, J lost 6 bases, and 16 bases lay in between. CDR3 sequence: CASSFRAGRFNEQFF. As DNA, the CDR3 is TGTGCCAGCAGTTTTAGGGCGGGGAGATTCAATGAGCAGTTCTTC.

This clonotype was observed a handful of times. CDR3 coding DNA: TGTGCCAGCAGCAAAGAAAGGTCAGGGGACAGGGGCAACGAGCAGTACTTC. This sequence encodes CASSKERSGDRGNEQYF. V gene TRBV21-1 combines with J gene TRBJ2-7; TRBD1, the table's D call, lacks a check against the DNA. TRBV21-1 is described as a pseudogene. This CDR3 region has 17 residues.

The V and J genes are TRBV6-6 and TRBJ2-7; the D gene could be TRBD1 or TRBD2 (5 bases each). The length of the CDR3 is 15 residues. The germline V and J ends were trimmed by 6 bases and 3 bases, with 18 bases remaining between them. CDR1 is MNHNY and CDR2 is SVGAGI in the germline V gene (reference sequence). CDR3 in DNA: TGTGCCAGCAGCCCGACCGGGACGCAGAGCTACGAGCAGTACTTC. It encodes CASSPTGTQSYEQYF.

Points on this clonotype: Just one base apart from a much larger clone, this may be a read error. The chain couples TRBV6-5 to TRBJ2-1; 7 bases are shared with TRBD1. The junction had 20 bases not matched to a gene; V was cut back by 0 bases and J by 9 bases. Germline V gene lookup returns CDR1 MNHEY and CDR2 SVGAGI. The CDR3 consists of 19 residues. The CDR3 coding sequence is TGTGCCAGCAGTTACTCCGAAGGGGGCCCAGGGGGACGAGGCAGTGAGCAGTTCTTC. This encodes CASSYSEGGPGGRGSEQFF.

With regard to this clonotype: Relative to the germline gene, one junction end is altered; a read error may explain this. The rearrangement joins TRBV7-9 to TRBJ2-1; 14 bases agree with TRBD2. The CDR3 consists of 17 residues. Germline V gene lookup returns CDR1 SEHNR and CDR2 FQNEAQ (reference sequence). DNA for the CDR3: TGTGCCAGCAGCCCTGAACACGGGACTAGCGGGGGCAATGTGCAGTTCTTC. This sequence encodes CASSPEHGTSGGNVQFF. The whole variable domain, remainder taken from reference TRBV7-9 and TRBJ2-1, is DTGVSQNPRHKITKRGQNVTFRCDPISEHNRLYWYRQTLGQGPEFLTYFQNEAQLEKSRLLSDRFSAERPKGSFSTLEIQRTEQGDSAMYLCASSPEHGTSGGNVQFFGPGTRLTVL.

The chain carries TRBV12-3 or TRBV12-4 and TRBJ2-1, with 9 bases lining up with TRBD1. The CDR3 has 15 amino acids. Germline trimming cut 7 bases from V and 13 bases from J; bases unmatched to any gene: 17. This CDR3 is CASTEQGAGGETQFF. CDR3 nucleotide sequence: TGTGCCAGCACCGAACAGGGGGCCGGTGGAGAGACCCAGTTCTTC.

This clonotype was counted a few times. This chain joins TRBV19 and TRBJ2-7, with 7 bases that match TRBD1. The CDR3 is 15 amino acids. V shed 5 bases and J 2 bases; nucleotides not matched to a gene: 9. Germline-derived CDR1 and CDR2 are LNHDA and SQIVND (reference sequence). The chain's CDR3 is CASSPADRATYEQYF. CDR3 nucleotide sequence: TGTGCCAGTAGTCCTGCCGACAGGGCAACCTACGAGCAGTACTTC.

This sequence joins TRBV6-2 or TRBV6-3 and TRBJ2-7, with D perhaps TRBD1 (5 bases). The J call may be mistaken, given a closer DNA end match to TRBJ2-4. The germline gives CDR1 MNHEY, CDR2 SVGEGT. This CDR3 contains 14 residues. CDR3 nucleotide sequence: TGTGCCAGCCGGCAGGGTCTAGCCAAAAACATTCAGTACTTC. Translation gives CASRQGLAKNIQYF.

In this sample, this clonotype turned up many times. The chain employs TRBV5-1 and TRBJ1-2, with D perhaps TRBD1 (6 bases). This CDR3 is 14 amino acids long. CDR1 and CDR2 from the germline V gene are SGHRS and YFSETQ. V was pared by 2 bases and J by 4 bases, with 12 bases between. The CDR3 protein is CASSLSQGSYGYTF. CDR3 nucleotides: TGCGCCAGCAGCTTATCCCAGGGGAGCTATGGCTACACCTTC. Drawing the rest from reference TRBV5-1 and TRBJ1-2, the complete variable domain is KAGVTQTPRYLIKTRGQQVTLSCSPISGHRSVSWYQQTPGQGLQFLFEYFSETQRNKGNFPGRFSGRQFSNSRSEMNVSTLELGDSALYLCASSLSQGSYGYTFGSGTRLTVV.

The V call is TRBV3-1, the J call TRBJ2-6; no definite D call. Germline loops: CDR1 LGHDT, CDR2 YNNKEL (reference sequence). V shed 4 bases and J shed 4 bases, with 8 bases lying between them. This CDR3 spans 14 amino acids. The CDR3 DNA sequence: TGTGCCAGCAGCCCCCCGTGGGGGGCCAACGTCCTGACTTTC. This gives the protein CASSPPWGANVLTF.

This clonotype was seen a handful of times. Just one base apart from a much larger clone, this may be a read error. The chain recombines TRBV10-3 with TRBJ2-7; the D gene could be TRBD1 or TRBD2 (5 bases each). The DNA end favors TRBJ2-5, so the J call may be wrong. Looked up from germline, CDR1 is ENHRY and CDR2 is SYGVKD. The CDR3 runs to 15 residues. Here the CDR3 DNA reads TGTGCCACCAGTGAAGAAGACCTCATTGGGGGGACCCAGTACTTC. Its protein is CATSEEDLIGGTQYF.

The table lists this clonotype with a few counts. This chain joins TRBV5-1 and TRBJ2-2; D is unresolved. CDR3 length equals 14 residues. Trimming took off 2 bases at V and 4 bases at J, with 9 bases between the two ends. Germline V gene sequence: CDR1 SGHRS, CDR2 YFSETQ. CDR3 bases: TGCGCCAGCAGCTTAAACAGAGCCACCGGGGAGCTGTTTTTT. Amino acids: CASSLNRATGELFF.

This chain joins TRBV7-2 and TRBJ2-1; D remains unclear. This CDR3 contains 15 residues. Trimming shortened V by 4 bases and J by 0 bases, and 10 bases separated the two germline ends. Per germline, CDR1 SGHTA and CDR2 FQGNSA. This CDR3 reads CASSSAVGSYNEQFF. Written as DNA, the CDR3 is TGTGCCAGCAGCTCGGCTGTTGGCTCCTACAATGAGCAGTTCTTC.

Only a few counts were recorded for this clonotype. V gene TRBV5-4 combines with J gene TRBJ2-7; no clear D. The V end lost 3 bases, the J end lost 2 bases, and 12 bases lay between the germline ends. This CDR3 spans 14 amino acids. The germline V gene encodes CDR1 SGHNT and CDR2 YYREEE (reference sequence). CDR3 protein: CASSCRGDTYEQYF. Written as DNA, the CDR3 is TGTGCCAGCAGCTGCCGAGGCGATACCTACGAGCAGTACTTC.

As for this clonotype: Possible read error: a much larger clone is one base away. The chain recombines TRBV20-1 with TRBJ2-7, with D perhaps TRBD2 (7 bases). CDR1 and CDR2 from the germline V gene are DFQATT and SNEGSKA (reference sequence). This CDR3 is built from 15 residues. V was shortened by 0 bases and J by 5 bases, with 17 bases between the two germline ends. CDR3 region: CSAREGGGRGDEQYF. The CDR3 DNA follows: TGCAGTGCTAGAGAGGGCGGGGGAAGGGGGGACGAGCAGTACTTC.

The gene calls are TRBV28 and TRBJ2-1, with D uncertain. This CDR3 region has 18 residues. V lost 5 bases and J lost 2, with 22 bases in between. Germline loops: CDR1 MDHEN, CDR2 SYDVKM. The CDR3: CASSQIRWLESPYNEQFF. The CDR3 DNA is TGTGCCAGCAGTCAAATCCGTTGGCTAGAAAGCCCCTACAATGAGCAGTTCTTC.